The rows below give T cell receptor beta chains drawn from one sample of a study of T cells in Graves' hyperthyroidism and ophthalmopathy. Using its own MiXCR run on the multiplex PCR reads, TCRdb lists one record per CDR3 protein. The data contain hundreds of thousands of distinct CDR3 sequences, approximately 15% of them singletons. The specimen sequenced was blood. Receptors originate from a woman younger than 30 with Graves' hyperthyroidism. Both conserved end residues are part of each CDR3. Each record gives: clone size, J gene, V gene, D gene, CDR3 DNA, CDR3 protein. D genes are given only for firm matches. Some rows have no size entry. The others give once, few or many, or a class for an expanded clone.

>many|TRBJ1-5|TRBV20-1|-
TGCAGTGCTAGAAGTATGGGGAGCAATCAGCCCCAGCATTTT
CSARSMGSNQPQHF
>-|TRBJ1-5|TRBV19|-
TGTGCCAGTAGTATTGTAAAGCCCTGGGCGGGCAATCAGCCCCAGCATTTT
CASSIVKPWAGNQPQHF
>-|TRBJ1-5|TRBV7-9|TRBD1
TGTGCCAGCAGCGACGACAGGGGAGGTAATCAGCCCCAGCATTTT
CASSDDRGGNQPQHF
>-|TRBJ1-1|TRBV11-3|TRBD1
TGTGCCAGCAGCGCTCGGACAGGCCGGGTGGAAACTTTCTTT
CASSARTGRVETFF
>-|TRBJ1-2|TRBV5-1|TRBD1
TGCGCCAGCAGCAACCGGACAGGACAGAGACTTCGTCTCTATGGCTACACCTTC
CASSNRTGQRLRLYGYTF
>-|TRBJ2-4|TRBV7-2|-
TGTGCCAGCAGCTTATCTTTTGCGGCATCGGGGAACATTCAGTACTTC
CASSLSFAASGNIQYF
>-|TRBJ2-1|TRBV18|TRBD1
TGTGCCAGCTCACCACCCCTGACAGGGCAGTACAATGAGCAGTTCTTC
CASSPPLTGQYNEQFF
>-|TRBJ2-6|TRBV14|-
TGTGCCAGCAACCAAGCGGTGCGGGCCGGGGCCAACGTCCTGACTTTC
CASNQAVRAGANVLTF
>few|TRBJ2-2|TRBV9|-
TGTGCCAGCAGCGGTGCCGAGTTGGGCCTGTTTTTT
CASSGAELGLFF
>-|TRBJ2-7|TRBV7-8|-
TGTGCCAGCAGCTTACCAGAGGCCCCTTACGAGCAGTACTTC
CASSLPEAPYEQYF
>few|TRBJ2-4|TRBV30|TRBD2
TGTGCCTGGAAGGGACTAGCGGGAGGGGGGGACATTCAGTACTTC
CAWKGLAGGGDIQYF
>-|TRBJ2-7|TRBV4-2|TRBD2
TGTGCCAGCAGCCAAGATTTATTGGGAGGGCCCGACGAGCAGTACTTC
CASSQDLLGGPDEQYF
>-|TRBJ1-5|TRBV30|-
TGTGCCTGGAGGAATCCAGGCACCTTTAATCAGCCCCAGCATTTT
CAWRNPGTFNQPQHF
>-|TRBJ1-2|TRBV29-1|-
TGCAGCGTTCAGGGCGAACCTGGTGGCTACACCTTC
CSVQGEPGGYTF
>many|TRBJ2-7|TRBV12-3/TRBV12-4|-
TGTGCCAGCAGTTTATCAGGGGTCGAGCAGTACTTC
CASSLSGVEQYF
>few|TRBJ1-2|TRBV28|TRBD1
TGTACCAGCGGGTTGGGGACAGGGAAGTATGGCTACACCTTC
CTSGLGTGKYGYTF
>few|TRBJ1-2|TRBV10-3|TRBD1
TGTGCCATCAGTGTGACCGGACAGGGGACCTATGGCTACACCTTC
CAISVTGQGTYGYTF
>-|TRBJ2-7|TRBV6-1|-
TGTGCCAGCAAGGGCAGCTCTACAGGGCCTCGGATAGTGGACGAGCAGTACTTC
CASKGSSTGPRIVDEQYF
>-|TRBJ2-7|TRBV12-3/TRBV12-4|-
TGTGCCAGCAGACAGCTCATGGAGCAGTACTTC
CASRQLMEQYF
>-|TRBJ2-1|TRBV28|-
TGTGCCAGCAGTTACAGGGCGGCCCACAATGAGCAGTTCTTC
CASSYRAAHNEQFF
>few|TRBJ1-5|TRBV6-1|TRBD1
TGTGCCAGCAGTAAGACAGGGGAGGGCAATCAGCCCCAGCATTTT
CASSKTGEGNQPQHF
>many|TRBJ1-2|TRBV11-2|-
TGTGCCAGCAGCTTGTCTCGCCCTGGGGGGGCCTATGGCTACACCTTC
CASSLSRPGGAYGYTF
>few|TRBJ1-1|TRBV7-3|-
TGTGCCAGCAGCTCCCGCGGCCTAACTGAAGCTTTCTTT
CASSSRGLTEAFF
>-|TRBJ2-7|TRBV20-1|-
TGCAGTGCGCCCCCCGGGACCCCGGGCTCCTACGAGCAGTACTTC
CSAPPGTPGSYEQYF
>many|TRBJ1-6|TRBV6-2/TRBV6-3|-
TGTGCCAGCAGTTATGCAGGGCGGCGTTCACCCCTCCACTTT
CASSYAGRRSPLHF
>many|TRBJ2-4|TRBV12-3/TRBV12-4|TRBD2
TGTGCCAGCAGTTCTGAACTAGCGGGGGGGATAGCCAAAAACATTCAGTACTTC
CASSSELAGGIAKNIQYF
>once|TRBJ2-3|TRBV12-5|-
TGTGCTAGTGGTTTGGTACCCTGGGGCCAAAAACAGGAGACGCAGTATTTT
CASGLVPWGQKQETQYF
>many|TRBJ2-3|TRBV3-1|-
TGTGCCAGCAGCGCCAGGACAGTCGCCTTGAAGGATACGCAGTATTTT
CASSARTVALKDTQYF
>-|TRBJ1-1|TRBV20-1|TRBD1
TGCAGTGCTAGAGCAGGGACAGGGGTGAACACTGAAGCTTTCTTT
CSARAGTGVNTEAFF
>many|TRBJ2-3|TRBV6-2/TRBV6-3|-
TGTGCCAGCAGGAACCAGGACCGAGATACGCAGTATTTT
CASRNQDRDTQYF
>few|TRBJ2-4|TRBV11-2|-
TGTGCCAGCAGCTTAAAGGGGGTCTCCCAAAACATTCAGTACTTC
CASSLKGVSQNIQYF
>many|TRBJ1-4|TRBV2|-
TGTGCCAGCAGTGAAGATCAGGGTCGAGAAAAACTGTTTTTT
CASSEDQGREKLFF
>many|TRBJ2-5|TRBV28|-
TGTGCCAGCAGTTTATGGAAGAAGTACCAAGAGACCCAGTACTTC
CASSLWKKYQETQYF
>few|TRBJ2-5|TRBV19|-
TGTGCCAGTAGTTCGGGGGCAGGTCGTGAGACCCAGTACTTC
CASSSGAGRETQYF
>-|TRBJ2-1|TRBV12-3/TRBV12-4|TRBD2
TGTGCCAGCAGTTGGACTAGCGGTGAGGAGCAGTTCTTC
CASSWTSGEEQFF
>-|TRBJ2-2|TRBV2|TRBD2
TGTGCCAGCAGGGCGACTAGCGGGAGGACCTACACCGGGGAGCTGTTTTTT
CASRATSGRTYTGELFF
>many|TRBJ2-1|TRBV2|-
TGTGCCAGCAGTGAAGGCTCGGGTGTAGAGCAGTTCTTC
CASSEGSGVEQFF
>-|TRBJ2-1|TRBV9|TRBD2
TGTGCCAGCAGCGCTAGCGGGGGACTCTACAATGAGCAGTTCTTC
CASSASGGLYNEQFF
>many|TRBJ2-1|TRBV11-2|TRBD2
TGTGCCAGCAGCTTAGTTCTAGCGGGAGGCGGTGAGCAGTTCTTC
CASSLVLAGGGEQFF
>many|TRBJ2-7|TRBV28|TRBD2
TGTGCCAGCAGTTCCCCGGGGGGATACGAGCAGTACTTC
CASSSPGGYEQYF
>-|TRBJ2-2|TRBV6-2/TRBV6-3|TRBD2
TGTGCCAGCAGGATGTCGGGGGGGACGAACACCGGGGAGCTGTTTTTT
CASRMSGGTNTGELFF
>many|TRBJ2-7|TRBV2|TRBD1
TGTGCCAGCAGAGAATTCCAGGGGGACGAGCAGTACTTC
CASREFQGDEQYF
>-|TRBJ2-2|TRBV29-1|-
TGCAGCGCTCTGCGCACCGGGGAGCTGTTTTTT
CSALRTGELFF
>many|TRBJ2-7|TRBV29-1|-
TGCAGCGTTGAGTACGACACCTACGAGCAGTACTTC
CSVEYDTYEQYF
>few|TRBJ2-3|TRBV20-1|-
TGCAGTGCTTACTTTGGGACAGATACGCAGTATTTT
CSAYFGTDTQYF
>many|TRBJ2-5|TRBV20-1|-
TGCAGTGCTAGGGCGGTTAACAAGGGGGAGACCCAGTACTTC
CSARAVNKGETQYF
>-|TRBJ2-7|TRBV7-9|-
TGTGCCAGCAGTGGACAGCCTTTAGGAACGAGCTCCTACGAGCAGTACTTC
CASSGQPLGTSSYEQYF
>few|TRBJ1-6|TRBV20-1|-
TGCAGTGCTAGTTCCGTACTAGCTAATAATTCACCCCTCCACTTT
CSASSVLANNSPLHF
>many|TRBJ2-7|TRBV7-8|-
TGTGCCAGCAGCTTAGCCCTTCAAGCCTACGAGCAGTACTTC
CASSLALQAYEQYF
>few|TRBJ1-5|TRBV27|TRBD1
TGTCCCCGGGGCGTTAGACAGGGAGAGGTGGTGTTCCATCAGCCCCAGCATTTT
CPRGVRQGEVVFHQPQHF
>many|TRBJ1-6|TRBV12-3/TRBV12-4|-
TGTGCCAGCAGTTTAGTTAATTCACCCCTCCACTTT
CASSLVNSPLHF
>once|TRBJ2-2|TRBV5-5|-
TGTGCCAGCAGCTCGTACACCGGGGAGCCGTTTTTT
CASSSYTGEPFF
>many|TRBJ2-5|TRBV20-1|-
TGCAGTGCTAGAGATGATCGGGAGACCCAGTACTTC
CSARDDRETQYF
>-|TRBJ2-7|TRBV20-1|-
TGCAGTGCTAGAGATGATGGTAACTACGAGCAGTACTTC
CSARDDGNYEQYF
>-|TRBJ1-1|TRBV6-5|-
TGTGCCAGCAATTCAGGGGTTTATGGCACTGAAGCTTTCTTT
CASNSGVYGTEAFF
>many|TRBJ2-1|TRBV28|TRBD2
TGTGCCAGCAGTTTAACGGCTAGCGGGAGCAGGAATGAGCAGTTCTTC
CASSLTASGSRNEQFF
>many|TRBJ1-1|TRBV20-1|TRBD1
TGCAGTGCTACCACAGGGGGCTTGTCTGCTGAAGCTTTCTTT
CSATTGGLSAEAFF